One and the same sample provided the 20 T cell receptor beta chains below, sequenced in a study of T cell responses to AZD1222 COVID-19 vaccine. Only in-frame clones appear in the TCRdb table, and some are missing; sequencing was by immunoSEQ multiplex PCR. The sample lists around 120,000 clones; 88% were seen once. Sample: peripheral blood, taken on day 0 of MenACWY control vaccination. Source of these receptors: an adult in good health.

The chain employs TRBV28 and TRBJ2-7; no reliable D call. Trimming shortened V by 3 bases and J by 1 base, and 10 bases separated the two germline ends. Germline V gene data show CDR1 as MDHEN and CDR2 as SYDVKM. The CDR3 runs 14 residues. CDR3 protein: CASSLPSRSYEQYF. CDR3 DNA: TGTGCCAGCAGTTTGCCCAGCAGATCCTACGAGCAGTACTTC.

J is TRBJ2-1 and V is TRBV6-5, with a tentative D call TRBD1 (6 bases). This CDR3 spans 15 amino acids. Germline-derived CDR1 and CDR2 are MNHEY and SVGAGI. Trimming left V 6 bases short and J 6 bases short, with 18 bases between. CDR3 DNA: TGTGCCAGCAGGGTACCGGGACAAGTCGCCAATGAGCAGTTCTTC. Translating it yields CASRVPGQVANEQFF.

The genes are TRBV15 and TRBJ2-2, with a tentative D call TRBD1 (6 bases). The CDR3 spans 14 residues. Germline V gives CDR1 LNHNV, CDR2 YYDKDF (reference sequence). V lost 4 bases and J 4 bases, leaving 10 bases between the germline ends. The CDR3 DNA follows: TGTGCCACCAGCAACAGGGATGGCACCGGGGAGCTGTTTTTT. Protein: CATSNRDGTGELFF.

The chain links TRBV30 to TRBJ1-5; D possibly corresponds to TRBD1 (6 bases). This CDR3 is built from 15 residues. The V and J ends lost 1 base and 6 bases respectively, with 16 bases between them. Germline CDR1 and CDR2: GTSNPN and SVGIG (reference sequence). This CDR3 is CAWSGATGKGQPQHF. As DNA, the CDR3 is TGTGCCTGGAGTGGAGCAACAGGGAAAGGTCAGCCCCAGCATTTT.

The chain recombines TRBV14 with TRBJ2-1, with D perhaps matching TRBD2 (5 bases). There are 15 residues in the CDR3. V dropped 0 bases and J dropped 4 bases, with 10 bases sitting between them. CDR1 is SGHDN and CDR2 is FVKESK in the germline V gene. The CDR3 sequence is CASSQEEGAYNEQFF. The CDR3 DNA follows: TGTGCCAGCAGCCAAGAAGAGGGAGCATACAATGAGCAGTTCTTC.

This chain joins TRBV7-9 and TRBJ1-1, with a weak D call TRBD1 (6 bases). The germline gives CDR1 SEHNR, CDR2 FQNEAQ (reference sequence). V lost 5 bases to trimming and J lost 0 bases, with 13 bases between them. This CDR3 is built from 15 residues. CDR3 protein: CASSRTGTMNTEAFF. CDR3 coding DNA: TGTGCCAGCAGCCGAACAGGGACCATGAACACTGAAGCTTTCTTT.

This chain uses TRBV15 with TRBJ2-5; 8 bases fit TRBD2. With 1 base clipped from V and 1 base from J, the junction kept 5 bases outside the gene matches. Germline V gene lookup returns CDR1 LNHNV and CDR2 YYDKDF (reference sequence). The CDR3 extends over 16 amino acids. The DNA of the CDR3 is TGTGCCACCAGCAGAGGAGCGGGAGTCCGCCAAGAGACCCAGTACTTC. Its protein is CATSRGAGVRQETQYF.

The gene calls are TRBV7-3 and TRBJ2-1; TRBD2 aligns across 7 bases. With 1 base clipped from V and 8 bases from J, the junction kept 8 bases outside the gene matches. The CDR3 spans 15 residues. Germline CDR1 SGHTA, CDR2 FQGTGA. The CDR3 is CASSLRGGSIDEQFF. The CDR3 coding sequence is TGTGCCAGCAGCTTAAGAGGCGGGAGTATCGATGAGCAGTTCTTC.

The V and J genes are TRBV29-1 and TRBJ1-5; tentative D call: TRBD1 (5 bases). Deletions cut 6 bases from V and 3 bases from J, with 15 bases between. The germline V gene has CDR1 SQVTM and CDR2 ANQGSEA. CDR3 size: 14 residues. CDR3 loop: CSVRERGNNQPQHF. CDR3 coding DNA: TGCAGCGTCCGAGAGCGGGGGAACAATCAGCCCCAGCATTTT.

V is TRBV2 and J is TRBJ2-2; 9 nucleotides align to TRBD1. This CDR3 has 14 residues. Germline V gene lookup returns CDR1 SNHLY and CDR2 FYNNEI. The junction had 6 bases not matched to a gene; V was cut back by 9 bases and J by 4 bases. The CDR3 sequence is CARRDRDATGELFF. The CDR3, as DNA: TGTGCCAGACGGGACAGGGATGCCACCGGGGAGCTGTTTTTT.

The CDR3 DNA reads TGTGCCAGTAGTATTCCAGGGGGATCGGAAAAACTGTTTTTT. This encodes CASSIPGGSEKLFF. V and J are TRBV19 and TRBJ1-4; 7 positions match TRBD1. The CDR3 contains 14 residues. With 3 bases clipped from V and 8 bases from J, the junction kept 6 bases outside the gene matches. Looked up from germline, CDR1 is LNHDA and CDR2 is SQIVND (reference sequence). Together with reference TRBV19 and TRBJ1-4, the CDR3 gives the full variable domain: DGGITQSPKYLFRKEGQNVTLSCEQNLNHDAMYWYRQDPGQGLRLIYYSQIVNDFQKGDIAEGYSVSREKKESFPLTVTSAQKNPTAFYLCASSIPGGSEKLFFGSGTQLSVL.

The rearrangement uses TRBV7-3 and TRBJ2-3; possible D gene TRBD1, 5 bases. The CDR3 totals 15 residues. From germline, CDR1 is SGHTA and CDR2 FQGTGA. V was shortened by 0 bases and J by 3 bases, with 10 bases between the two germline ends. CDR3 residues: CASSLTGAGTDTQYF. The CDR3 nucleotides are TGTGCCAGCAGCTTAACTGGGGCAGGGACAGATACGCAGTATTTT.

This rearrangement joins TRBV9 to TRBJ2-1; 9 nucleotides agree with TRBD2. The germline CDR1 and CDR2 sequences are SGDLS and YYNGEE. This CDR3 contains 15 residues. Trimming at V came to 3 bases and at J to 4 bases, leaving 5 bases not matched to a gene. The DNA of the CDR3 is TGTGCCAGCAGCGAGTTTAGCGGGGGTTACAATGAGCAGTTCTTC. Translation: CASSEFSGGYNEQFF.

The chain has TRBV7-8 and TRBJ2-4; TRBD1 matches 7 bases. The CDR3 has 19 amino acids. CDR1 and CDR2 from the germline V gene are SGHVS and FQNEAQ. V dropped 5 bases and J dropped 0; count of bases not matched to a gene: 16. The CDR3 loop is CASSQGVGTVKLAKNIQYF. CDR3 nucleotide sequence: TGTGCCAGCAGCCAAGGGGTTGGGACAGTTAAGCTAGCCAAAAACATTCAGTACTTC.

The genes are TRBV12-5 and TRBJ2-4; D unclear. V lost 7 bases and J lost 2, with 6 bases in between. The CDR3 consists of 12 residues. Germline values: CDR1 LGHNT, CDR2 FRNRAP. The CDR3 DNA follows: TGTGCTAGTGCCGGGTCCAAAAACATTCAGTACTTC. As protein: CASAGSKNIQYF.

The gene calls are TRBV7-2 and TRBJ1-4; TRBD1 agrees at 8 bases. The germline V gene has CDR1 SGHTA and CDR2 FQGNSA. The trim removed 5 bases at V and 1 base at J, leaving 9 bases unmatched. The CDR3 loop spans 17 amino acids. The DNA of the CDR3 is TGTGCCAGCAGCAAAAGACAGGGGAGGGTAACTAATGAAAAACTGTTTTTT. Protein: CASSKRQGRVTNEKLFF.

The chain recombines TRBV28 with TRBJ2-5; 9 nucleotides agree with TRBD2. CDR1 and CDR2 from the germline V gene are MDHEN and SYDVKM. This CDR3 region has 15 residues. Trimming removed 3 bases from V and 3 bases from J; junction bases left unmatched: 5. The CDR3, as DNA: TGTGCCAGCAGTTTCTGGCGGGAGGGGAAAGAGACCCAGTACTTC. Translating it yields CASSFWREGKETQYF.

The J gene is TRBJ2-1, the V gene TRBV10-1; tentative D call: TRBD2 (5 bases). Germline lookup yields CDR1 WNHNN and CDR2 SYGVQD (reference sequence). V lost 3 bases to trimming and J lost 8 bases, with 8 bases between them. This CDR3 spans 12 amino acids. CDR3 bases: TGCGCCAGCAGTGATGGGAGAGATGAGCAGTTCTTC. This codes for CASSDGRDEQFF.

The genes are TRBV9 and TRBJ2-7; TRBD1 might be the D (6 bases). CDR1 is SGDLS, CDR2 YYNGEE, per germline. The CDR3 contains 15 residues. V dropped 0 bases and J dropped 1 base, with 11 bases sitting between them. CDR3 DNA: TGTGCCAGCAGCGTAGGAGCCGGGACATCCTACGAGCAGTACTTC. Protein sequence: CASSVGAGTSYEQYF.

The rearrangement links TRBV5-1 to TRBJ2-6, with 7 bases identical to TRBD2. CDR3 length: 16 residues. V was clipped by 2 bases and J by 2 bases; unmatched bases: 4. Germline V lookup: CDR1 SGHRS, CDR2 YFSETQ. The CDR3 DNA follows: TGCGCCAGCAGCTTCTTGGCGGGGGCTGGGGCCAACGTCCTGACTTTC. It is translated as CASSFLAGAGANVLTF.